The 13 T cell receptor beta chains given below trace back to one sample, sequenced in a study of blood T cells in healthy people across ages. A second PCR of roughly 7 to 11 cycles used a sample-barcoded 5' primer and a J-beta primer mix. TCRdb re-called the 5' RACE reads through MiXCR, storing one row per CDR3 protein. The table has approximately 2,000,000 distinct CDR3 sequences, approximately 40% seen once; the top ten hold 23%. Sequenced material: blood. These receptors came from a human donor in good health.

The V call is TRBV10-3, the J call TRBJ2-3; D not certain. V was cut by 8 bases and J by 0 bases, with 12 bases left in between. Looked up from germline, CDR1 is ENHRY and CDR2 is SYGVKD. The CDR3 sequence is 14 residues long. The CDR3 DNA follows: TGTGCCATCGCATACGGTTTCAGCACAGATACGCAGTATTTT. This sequence encodes CAIAYGFSTDTQYF.

This clonotype turned up a few times. One end of the junction is discordant with germline, which a read error may explain. V is TRBV20-1 and J is TRBJ1-1; D gene ambiguous. The CDR3 is 15 amino acids. The germline gives CDR1 DFQATT, CDR2 SNEGSKA (reference sequence). Here the CDR3 reads CSARHYSAGNTETFF. The CDR3 coding sequence is TGCAGTGCTAGACACTACTCTGCGGGGAACACTGAAACTTTCTTT.

J is TRBJ2-1 and V is TRBV12-3 or TRBV12-4, with 7 nucleotides matching TRBD2. V shed 4 bases, J shed 5 bases, and the junction held 11 bases outside the gene matches. This CDR3 contains 16 residues. DNA of the CDR3: TGTGCCAGCAGTTACCTCGGGGAGGGCAAGGACAATGAGCAGTTCTTC. Amino acid sequence: CASSYLGEGKDNEQFF.

This chain joins TRBV28 and TRBJ2-1; D not resolved. CDR3 size: 12 residues. The germline V and J ends were trimmed by 5 bases and 13 bases, with 15 bases remaining between them. Germline V gene sequence: CDR1 MDHEN, CDR2 SYDVKM. The DNA for the CDR3 is TGTGCCAGCAGTACCCCTCTAAGTCTTCAGTTCTTC. This gives the protein CASSTPLSLQFF.

This clonotype showed up just a few times. V is TRBV14 and J is TRBJ1-1, with D hard to call. CDR1 SGHDN and CDR2 FVKESK come from the germline V gene. Trimming took off 2 bases at V and 3 bases at J, with 10 bases between the two ends. The CDR3 loop spans 14 amino acids. CDR3 DNA sequence: TGTGCCAGCAGCCAATCTTTGGGGTACACTGAAGCTTTCTTT. Protein: CASSQSLGYTEAFF.

V and J are TRBV7-9 and TRBJ1-1; D gene ambiguous. Germline values: CDR1 SEHNR, CDR2 FQNEAQ (reference sequence). V lost 5 bases, J lost 11 bases, and 18 bases lay in between. This CDR3 has 13 residues. DNA for the CDR3: TGTGCCAGCAGCCCGTATGAGGGTGGGTCGGCTTTCTTT. Protein: CASSPYEGGSAFF.

This rearrangement joins TRBV5-1 to TRBJ1-1, with D unclear. The CDR3 extends over 14 amino acids. CDR1 SGHRS and CDR2 YFSETQ come from the germline V gene. The ends were cut back, 4 bases at V and 4 bases at J, with 14 bases in the middle. The CDR3, as DNA: TGCGCCAGCAGCCCCGGTCTGGGCCTCACTGAAGCTTTCTTT. Translation: CASSPGLGLTEAFF.

The chain links TRBV7-9 to TRBJ2-3, with D uncertain. V lost 1 base and J lost 1, with 9 bases in between. The CDR3 extends over 15 amino acids. Germline lookup yields CDR1 SEHNR and CDR2 FQNEAQ (reference sequence). In DNA, the CDR3 is TGTGCCAGCAGCTTAGTCGCGGACCGCACAGATACGCAGTATTTT. It is translated as CASSLVADRTDTQYF. Looking up the rest from reference TRBV7-9 and TRBJ2-3 gives the full variable domain: DTGVSQNPRHKITKRGQNVTFRCDPISEHNRLYWYRQTLGQGPEFLTYFQNEAQLEKSRLLSDRFSAERPKGSFSTLEIQRTEQGDSAMYLCASSLVADRTDTQYFGPGTRLTVL.

The rearrangement uses TRBV20-1 and TRBJ2-7, with D tentatively TRBD2 (7 bases). V was clipped by 3 bases and J by 3 bases, with 21 bases between them. This CDR3 has 16 residues. Germline V gene sequence: CDR1 DFQATT, CDR2 SNEGSKA (reference sequence). CDR3 coding DNA: TGCAGTGCTAGGCCGATAGGGGGGGGAGTAATCTACGAGCAGTACTTC. This encodes CSARPIGGGVIYEQYF.

This clonotype was counted many times. This CDR3 is CASSPDSYYGYTF. The CDR3, as DNA: TGTGCCAGCAGTCCGGACAGTTACTATGGCTACACCTTC. V is TRBV9 and J is TRBJ1-2; maybe TRBD1 (6 bases). Germline V gene sequence: CDR1 SGDLS, CDR2 YYNGEE. V shed 5 bases and J shed 3 bases, with 11 bases lying between them. This CDR3 comprises 13 residues.

This clonotype was detected only a few times. The J gene is TRBJ2-5, the V gene TRBV5-6, with TRBD1 matching 7 bases. V lost 4 bases, J lost 5 bases, and 8 bases stayed unmatched. Germline V CDR1 and CDR2: SGHDT, YYEEEE. The CDR3 extends over 14 amino acids. The CDR3 protein is CASSALTGMETQYF. In nucleotides, the CDR3 is TGTGCCAGCAGCGCCCTGACAGGGATGGAGACCCAGTACTTC.

This clonotype counts as medium-sized. The chain uses TRBV4-3 and TRBJ2-1, with 9 bases that match TRBD2. V was clipped by 0 bases and J by 6 bases; unmatched bases: 6. This CDR3 is built from 16 residues. Germline lookup yields CDR1 LGHNA and CDR2 YSLEER. The CDR3 DNA reads TGCGCCAGCAGCCAAGATCCGGCTAGCGGGGTCAATGAGCAGTTCTTC. Its translation is CASSQDPASGVNEQFF.

V usage is TRBV5-1 and J usage is TRBJ2-7; the match to TRBD2 covers 7 bases. Germline CDR1 reads SGHRS; CDR2 reads YFSETQ. V lost 0 bases and J lost 1; bases outside the gene matches: 7. The CDR3 spans 16 residues. The CDR3 sequence: CASSLVSAGDSYEQYF. The CDR3 region has the DNA TGCGCCAGCAGCTTGGTTTCGGCGGGGGATTCCTACGAGCAGTACTTC.